This TCR beta chain was recorded in a study of blood T cell repertoires in COVID-19. About the research overall: T cells, B-cell-depleted T cells, or PBMCs provided the cDNA or gDNA that served as material.

In the original workflow: It was from reference gene primer amplification that nucleated cell counts were estimated. TCRdb's table, derived via immunoSEQ multiplex PCR, lists solely in-frame clones and lacks some. That table furnishes V, J and clone size, whereas the DNA furnished D and trimming. The profile shows about 85,000 clones, more than 65% of them singletons. Germline V gene lookup returns CDR1 KGHSH and CDR2 LQKENI. The CDR3 contains 13 residues. V was trimmed by 3 bases and J by 5 bases, leaving 10 bases between them. This TCR derives from a man aged 65 to 85 with acute or convalescent COVID-19. Sequences were obtained from peripheral blood. The chain joins TRBV18 to TRBJ1-2; D is undetermined. The CDR3 DNA reads TGTGCCAGCTCACCTGGGAGTAGGTATGGCTACACCTTC. It is translated as CASSPGSRYGYTF.